Below, 10 T cell receptor beta chains from the same sample are listed, as sequenced in a study of blood T cell repertoires in COVID-19. Repertoires were generated with immunoSEQ multiplex PCR, while TCRdb's copy carries only in-frame clones and drops some. The sample shows about 160,000 clones, 82% of them seen only once. The sample was peripheral blood. These receptor sequences come from a woman aged 80 or older with acute or convalescent COVID-19.

The chain recombines TRBV2 with TRBJ1-1; D remains unclear. The CDR3 length is 13 residues. V lost 5 bases and J 4 bases, leaving 11 bases between the germline ends. CDR1 and CDR2 (germline): SNHLY, FYNNEI. The CDR3 DNA reads TGTGCCAGCAGTTTTACTCCGGGCACTGAAGCTTTCTTT. Translated, it gives CASSFTPGTEAFF.

CDR3 coding DNA: TGTGCCAGCAGCCTCCGGGAGAATCAGCCCCAGCATTTT. Amino acids: CASSLRENQPQHF. The chain joins TRBV6-5 to TRBJ1-5, with unresolved D. V shed 6 bases and J shed 4 bases, with 10 bases lying between them. Germline values: CDR1 MNHEY, CDR2 SVGAGI. The CDR3 is 13 residues long.

This clone was seen at least ten times. The V gene is TRBV7-9, the J gene TRBJ1-2, with D perhaps TRBD1 (6 bases). The CDR3 is 13 amino acids. The V gene's germline CDR1 is SEHNR and CDR2 FQNEAQ (reference sequence). Trimming removed 3 bases at V and 8 bases at J, with 13 bases between. This CDR3 reads CASSFEQGKGYTF. The DNA for the CDR3 is TGTGCCAGCAGCTTTGAACAGGGCAAAGGCTACACCTTC.

The rearrangement links TRBV19 to TRBJ2-1; D possibly corresponds to TRBD2 (6 bases). The CDR3 contains 12 residues. Looked up from germline, CDR1 is LNHDA and CDR2 is SQIVND (reference sequence). The ends were cut back, 6 bases at V and 6 bases at J, with 9 bases in the middle. CDR3 in amino acids: CASSLAPNEQFF. The CDR3 bases are TGTGCCAGTAGCCTAGCGCCCAATGAGCAGTTCTTC. The whole variable domain, remainder taken from reference TRBV19 and TRBJ2-1, is DGGITQSPKYLFRKEGQNVTLSCEQNLNHDAMYWYRQDPGQGLRLIYYSQIVNDFQKGDIAEGYSVSREKKESFPLTVTSAQKNPTAFYLCASSLAPNEQFFGPGTRLTVL.

V gene TRBV27 combines with J gene TRBJ1-3, with no clear D. V gave up 2 bases and J gave up 2 bases, with 7 bases separating them. The CDR3 consists of 14 residues. Per germline, CDR1 MNHEY and CDR2 SMNVEV (reference sequence). The CDR3 loop is CASSLRQAGNTIYF. The DNA for the CDR3 is TGTGCCAGCAGTTTACGGCAGGCTGGAAACACCATATATTTT.

This chain connects TRBV5-1 to TRBJ1-1; 9 positions agree with TRBD1. V shed 4 bases and J 4 bases; nucleotides not matched to a gene: 8. The germline gives CDR1 SGHRS, CDR2 YFSETQ. CDR3 size: 15 residues. CDR3 protein: CASSPRTGVGTEAFF. Written as DNA, the CDR3 is TGCGCCAGCAGCCCCAGGACAGGGGTTGGCACTGAAGCTTTCTTT.

The rearrangement joins TRBV14 to TRBJ2-1; D not certain. The CDR3 length is 16 residues. Germline CDR1 and CDR2: SGHDN and FVKESK. The germline V and J ends were trimmed by 1 base and 0 bases, with 10 bases remaining between them. CDR3 sequence (DNA): TGTGCCAGCAGCCAAGTGTCTCCTAGCTCCTACAATGAGCAGTTCTTC. It specifies CASSQVSPSSYNEQFF.

V is TRBV11-2 and J is TRBJ1-5; D unclear. The V end lost 0 bases, the J end lost 7 bases, and 10 bases lay between the germline ends. CDR1 and CDR2 from the germline V gene are SGHAT and FQNNGV. The CDR3 covers 14 residues. The CDR3, as DNA: TGTGCCAGCAGCTTAGACGGGGTGGGGCAGCCCCAGCATTTT. Its protein is CASSLDGVGQPQHF.

This sequence joins TRBV5-8 and TRBJ1-5; 8 positions match TRBD1. The germline CDR1 and CDR2 sequences are SGHTS and YDEGEE. The CDR3 extends over 18 amino acids. V lost 4 bases and J lost 0; bases outside the gene matches: 12. The CDR3 here is CASSQGQEGYYSNQPQHF. CDR3 DNA sequence: TGTGCCAGCAGCCAGGGACAGGAGGGCTATTATAGCAATCAGCCCCAGCATTTT.

The chain carries TRBV5-1 and TRBJ1-1; D is unclear. Trimming pared 4 bases from V and 1 base from J, leaving 14 bases between. This CDR3 has 15 residues. Germline V gene lookup returns CDR1 SGHRS and CDR2 YFSETQ. Here the CDR3 reads CASSPSGTANTEAFF. DNA for the CDR3: TGCGCCAGCAGCCCCTCGGGAACGGCGAACACTGAAGCTTTCTTT.